This T cell receptor (beta chain) emerged from a study of cytomegalovirus exposure and HLA in healthy donors. General observations from the study: One variant, a missense change in DCLRE1C, was linked in a later analysis to TCR beta V- and J-gene trimming. The number of N-insertions in an Asian-associated ancestry cluster was reportedly below the approximately 680-donor mean in a later analysis. Later analysis indicated greater clonal expansion among HLA-associated TCR beta chains than among equally common other chains.

This clone was seen more than once but under ten times. Antigen unknown. The germline V gene encodes CDR1 SGHRS and CDR2 YFSETQ. The V gene lost 0 bases and the J gene lost 4 bases, with 6 bases spanning the gap. The CDR3 totals 13 residues. The PCR employed 60 Vbeta primers together with 13 Jbeta primers. TCRdb's copy holds only in-frame clones and misses some; the assay was immunoSEQ multiplex PCR. Of around 110,000 clones detected, less than 80% appear once; the ten largest clones hold roughly 10%. This TCR came from a woman aged 40 to 55 in good health and CMV-seropositive. The source material was PBMCs. This chain uses TRBV5-1 with TRBJ2-3; D is possibly TRBD1 (5 bases). CDR3: CASSLVGPDTQYF. In nucleotides, the CDR3 is TGCGCCAGCAGCTTGGTGGGGCCAGATACGCAGTATTTT.